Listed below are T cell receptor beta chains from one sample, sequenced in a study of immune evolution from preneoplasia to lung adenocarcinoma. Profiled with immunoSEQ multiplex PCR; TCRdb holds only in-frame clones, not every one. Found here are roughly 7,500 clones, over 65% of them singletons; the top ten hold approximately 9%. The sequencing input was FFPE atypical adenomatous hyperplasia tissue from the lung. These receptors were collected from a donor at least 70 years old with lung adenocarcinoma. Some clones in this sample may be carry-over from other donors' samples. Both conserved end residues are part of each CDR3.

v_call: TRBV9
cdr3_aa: CASSVGGPYNEQFF

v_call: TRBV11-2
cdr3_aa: CASSRLGAEAFF

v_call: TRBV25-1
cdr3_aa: CASGTGLGNTEAFF

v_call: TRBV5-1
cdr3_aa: CASSSGNSPLHF

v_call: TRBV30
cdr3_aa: CAWSVVGELFF

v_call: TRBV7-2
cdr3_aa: CASSRTSASYEQYF

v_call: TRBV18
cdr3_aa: CASSIERNTDTQYF

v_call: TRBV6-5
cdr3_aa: CASSEDRNYGYTF

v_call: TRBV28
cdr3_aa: CASTKLAGITGANVLTF

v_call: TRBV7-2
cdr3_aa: CASSLASGGGAVPQHF

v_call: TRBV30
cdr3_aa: CAWSRGVGTERYF

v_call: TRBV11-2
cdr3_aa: CASSYRRGGANTGELFF

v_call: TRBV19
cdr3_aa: CASGGQGVNTEAFF

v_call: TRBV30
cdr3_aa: CAGIRGPKAFF

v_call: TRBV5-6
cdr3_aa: CASTHRGRNIQYF

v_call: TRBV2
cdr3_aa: CASSEGNTDTQYF